The subject of this entry is one T cell receptor (beta chain). Its target is unknown. The data originate from a study of vaccination and CD4 T cells after COVID-19. The Oncomine TCR Beta short-read assay generated sequence data from the DNA of cultured CD4+ T cells. TCRdb re-analysed the PCR reads in MiXCR, keeping a single row per CDR3 protein. The table has some 20,000 distinct CDR3 sequences, less than 50% seen once. The treatment was: approximately nine-day PBMC culture with coronavirus spike peptide pools or control peptides (ViraFEST assay). Negative selection isolated the CD4+ T cells once the cells had been cultured for nine to ten days. Trimming left V 6 bases short and J 3 bases short, with 17 bases between. CDR3 length: 15 residues. CDR1 and CDR2 from the germline V gene are MDHEN and SYDVKM.

Here the sequenced sample was CD4+ T cells from blood, cultured in vitro, taken after SARS-CoV-2 vaccination. This chain links TRBV28 with TRBJ1-2; no clear D gene. The origin of this receptor is a human donor who had recovered from COVID-19. The CDR3 DNA sequence: TGTGCCAGCAGCCCCGCCGGACCTGGGGACTATGGCTACACCTTC. This encodes CASSPAGPGDYGYTF.